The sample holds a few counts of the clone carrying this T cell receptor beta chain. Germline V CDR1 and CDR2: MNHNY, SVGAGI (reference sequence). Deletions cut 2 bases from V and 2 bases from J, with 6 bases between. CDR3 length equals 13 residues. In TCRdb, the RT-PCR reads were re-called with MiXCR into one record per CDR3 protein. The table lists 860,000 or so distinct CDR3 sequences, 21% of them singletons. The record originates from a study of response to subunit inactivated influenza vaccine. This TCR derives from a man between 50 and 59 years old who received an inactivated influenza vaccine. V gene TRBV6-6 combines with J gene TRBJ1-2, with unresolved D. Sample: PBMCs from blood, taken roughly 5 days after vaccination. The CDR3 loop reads CASSYAVNYGYTF. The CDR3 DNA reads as TGTGCCAGCAGTTACGCCGTAAACTATGGCTACACCTTC.